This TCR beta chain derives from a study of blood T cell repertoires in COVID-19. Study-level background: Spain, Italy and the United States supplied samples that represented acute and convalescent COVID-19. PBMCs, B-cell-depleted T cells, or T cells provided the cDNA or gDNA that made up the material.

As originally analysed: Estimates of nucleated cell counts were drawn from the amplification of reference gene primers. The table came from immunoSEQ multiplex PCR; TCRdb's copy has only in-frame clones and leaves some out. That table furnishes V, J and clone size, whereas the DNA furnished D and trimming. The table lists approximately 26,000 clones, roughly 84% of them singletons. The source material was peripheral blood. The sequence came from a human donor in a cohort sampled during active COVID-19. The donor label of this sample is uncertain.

The DNA for the CDR3 is TGTGCCAGCAGCCAAGCCACCCAAGCCACAGATACGCAGTATTTT. This codes for CASSQATQATDTQYF. The chain joins TRBV4-2 to TRBJ2-3; D not certain. CDR3 size: 15 residues. Germline-derived CDR1 and CDR2 are LGHNA and YNFKEQ. V was clipped by 1 base and J by 2 bases, with 10 bases between them.